The 23 T cell receptor beta chains in this list originate from one sample, sequenced in a study of spatial heterogeneity in lung cancer. Study-level findings and limits: Intratumoral expanded alpha and beta TCR counts were found to track tumor mutation counts.

TCRdb reprocessed the 5' RACE reads with MiXCR, giving one entry per CDR3 protein. The table shows about 18,000 distinct CDR3 sequences, with more than 9% occurring only once. Antigens for these TCRs are unknown. The sample's time point: sample taken at primary tumor resection. Material: lung tumor tissue, obtained at surgery. These receptors were obtained from a female donor with early-stage non-small cell lung cancer.

This clonotype was seen many times. For a library built for alpha chains, this beta chain is a stray read; little rests on its size. The chain uses TRBV28 and TRBJ2-3; TRBD2 agrees at 10 bases. Germline lookup yields CDR1 MDHEN and CDR2 SYDVKM. This CDR3 comprises 17 residues. The V segment lost 7 bases and the J segment 0 bases; nucleotides outside the gene matches: 10. The CDR3 sequence is CASTPVGLASSTDTQYF. The CDR3 bases are TGTGCCAGCACCCCGGTGGGACTAGCGTCGAGCACAGATACGCAGTATTTT.

Of note for this clonotype: The size of this beta chain means little, since it is a stray read in a library made for alpha chains. The chain uses TRBV7-2 and TRBJ2-5; 11 bases fit TRBD2. Trimming took 1 base from V and 6 from J; bases not matched to a gene: 7. Germline-derived CDR1 and CDR2 are SGHTA and FQGNSA. The CDR3 is made up of 16 amino acids. In DNA form, the CDR3 reads TGTGCCAGCAGCTTAGATAGCGGGGGGGCCGGGAAGACCCAGTACTTC. The encoded protein is CASSLDSGGAGKTQYF.

About this clonotype: This beta chain turned up in a library designed for alpha chains; as an off-target read, its abundance says little. This rearrangement joins TRBV28 to TRBJ2-7; D gene ambiguous. The CDR3 sequence is 12 residues long. Trimming stripped 6 bases from V and 4 bases from J, with 10 bases between. Per the germline V gene, CDR1 is MDHEN and CDR2 is SYDVKM. The CDR3 DNA sequence: TGTGCCAGCAGATTAGGAGAGTACGAGCAGTACTTC. Its protein product is CASRLGEYEQYF.

This clonotype is classed as medium-sized. Because the library targeted alpha chains, this beta chain is an off-target read whose size means little. The chain is built from TRBV6-5 and TRBJ1-2, with D perhaps TRBD1 (6 bases). Deletions cut 5 bases from V and 4 bases from J, with 23 bases between. This CDR3 has 17 amino acids. Per germline, CDR1 MNHEY and CDR2 SVGAGI. The CDR3 here is CASSPTGSGGGVYGYTF. The CDR3 bases are TGTGCCAGCAGTCCCACAGGGTCAGGAGGGGGAGTCTATGGCTACACCTTC.

This clonotype has only a few counts. This beta chain is an off-target read within a library intended for alpha chains, so its frequency means little. The rearrangement joins TRBV2 to TRBJ1-2, with 9 bases lining up with TRBD1. CDR1 and CDR2 from the germline V gene are SNHLY and FYNNEI. This CDR3 region has 13 residues. V dropped 4 bases and J dropped 7; count of bases not matched to a gene: 4. In DNA, the CDR3 is TGTGCCAGCAGTGGGACAGGGGAAACTGGCTACACCTTC. Its protein product is CASSGTGETGYTF.

In this sample, this clonotype turned up many times. With the library built for alpha chains, this beta chain is off target and its frequency is not meaningful. Here the CDR3 reads CASSWGNTEAFF. The DNA for the CDR3 is TGCGCCAGCAGCTGGGGGAACACTGAAGCTTTCTTT. The V gene is TRBV5-1, the J gene TRBJ1-1, with D hard to call. With 3 bases removed from V and 1 base from J, the gap between germline ends came to 4 bases. This CDR3 has 12 residues. In germline, CDR1 is SGHRS, CDR2 YFSETQ.

Concerning this clonotype: This beta chain appears as a stray read in a library generated for alpha chains; its size is not informative. The rearrangement uses TRBV5-4 and TRBJ2-7, with a possible D match to TRBD1 (6 bases). V shed 4 bases and J shed 3 bases, with 14 bases lying between them. This CDR3 spans 14 amino acids. Per the germline V gene, CDR1 is SGHNT and CDR2 is YYREEE (reference sequence). The CDR3 here is CASSAGTPIYEQYF. As DNA, the CDR3 is TGTGCCAGCAGCGCTGGGACACCCATCTACGAGCAGTACTTC.

This clonotype was counted a few times. This beta chain is a stray read from a library made for alpha chains; its abundance is not meaningful. The rearrangement joins TRBV7-2 to TRBJ1-2; D not resolved. V was pared by 3 bases and J by 8 bases, with 10 bases between. The CDR3 totals 12 residues. The germline V gene has CDR1 SGHTA and CDR2 FQGNSA. This CDR3 is CASSFGLVGYTF. CDR3 nucleotide sequence: TGTGCCAGCAGCTTCGGTCTAGTCGGCTACACCTTC.

This clonotype was observed a handful of times. As an off-target read in a library built for alpha chains, this beta chain has a frequency of little significance. The CDR3 loop reads CVTRGLNSNQPQHF. CDR3 nucleotide sequence: TGTGTTACTAGGGGTCTCAATAGCAATCAGCCCCAGCATTTT. The rearrangement uses TRBV6-6 and TRBJ1-5; D is perhaps TRBD1 (5 bases). This CDR3 region has 14 residues. Germline lookup yields CDR1 MNHNY and CDR2 SVGAGI (reference sequence).

This clonotype was detected ten times or more. The library was built for alpha chains, so this beta chain is an off-target read and its size means little. J is TRBJ1-3 and V is TRBV6-6; no reliable D call. The CDR3 is made up of 13 amino acids. Germline assignment: CDR1 MNHNY and CDR2 SVGAGI (reference sequence). V shed 5 bases and J shed 4 bases, with 9 bases lying between them. In DNA, the CDR3 is TGTGCCAGCAGTGGCCTAGGGGGAAACACCATATATTTT. Its protein product is CASSGLGGNTIYF.

Points on this clonotype: This beta chain slipped into a library made for alpha chains as a stray read, so its size is not meaningful. The chain uses TRBV5-1 and TRBJ1-6; D might be TRBD1 (6 bases). Between the trimmed V and J ends, which lost 5 bases and 0 bases, there was a span of 12 bases. The CDR3 consists of 16 residues. Looked up from germline, CDR1 is SGHRS and CDR2 is YFSETQ. In nucleotides, the CDR3 is TGCGCCAGCAGTATCGAAGGGGGCTCCTATAATTCACCCCTCCACTTT. This encodes CASSIEGGSYNSPLHF.

This clonotype has at least ten counts. This beta chain turned up in a library designed for alpha chains; as an off-target read, its abundance says little. CDR3 DNA sequence: TGTGCCAGCAGGGGGGGCGGGAGCAATCAGCCCCAGCATTTT. It specifies CASRGGGSNQPQHF. The genes are TRBV7-8 and TRBJ1-5; a possible D gene is TRBD1 (6 bases). The CDR3 consists of 14 residues. V was pared by 6 bases and J by 1 base, with 10 bases between. Germline V CDR1 and CDR2: SGHVS, FQNEAQ.

Comments on this clonotype: This beta chain is off target for a library built for alpha chains, so its abundance means little. This chain links TRBV15 with TRBJ1-4; D may be TRBD1 (6 bases). V shed 0 bases and J shed 8 bases, with 16 bases lying between them. The V gene's germline CDR1 is LNHNV and CDR2 YYDKDF (reference sequence). This CDR3 is 16 amino acids long. The CDR3 DNA sequence: TGTGCCACCAGCAGAGATCGCTCAGGGGCGGGGGAAAAACTGTTTTTT. As protein: CATSRDRSGAGEKLFF.

About this clonotype itself: As an off-target read in a library built for alpha chains, this beta chain has a frequency of little significance. The chain recombines TRBV11-2 with TRBJ2-5; D is unresolved. The V end was cut by 2 bases, the J end by 1 base, with 8 bases between. This CDR3 spans 14 amino acids. Germline CDR1 is SGHAT and CDR2 is FQNNGV. CDR3 nucleotides: TGTGCCAGCAGCTTATATCTCGGCCAAGAGACCCAGTACTTC. Protein: CASSLYLGQETQYF.

Note on this clonotype: The library was built for alpha chains, so this beta chain is an off-target read and its size means little. This chain links TRBV18 with TRBJ2-3; 10 nucleotides align to TRBD1. Germline trimming cut 3 bases from V and 2 bases from J; bases unmatched to any gene: 2. The germline V gene encodes CDR1 KGHSH and CDR2 LQKENI. There are 15 residues in the CDR3. In DNA, the CDR3 is TGTGCCAGCTCACCGGACAGGGGGATCACAGATACGCAGTATTTT. This sequence encodes CASSPDRGITDTQYF.

This clonotype was seen a few times. This beta chain is a stray read from a library made for alpha chains; its abundance is not meaningful. The V gene is TRBV3-1, the J gene TRBJ1-5; weak D call: TRBD1 (6 bases). V lost 0 bases to trimming and J lost 7 bases, with 13 bases between them. Per germline, CDR1 LGHDT and CDR2 YNNKEL (reference sequence). The CDR3 runs 15 residues. The CDR3 nucleotides read TGTGCCAGCAGCCAAGATTTTGGGGGCGCACAGCCCCAGCATTTT. Its protein product is CASSQDFGGAQPQHF.

This clonotype occurred a few times. This beta chain is a stray sequence in a library constructed for alpha chains; its clone size is not meaningful. V gene TRBV28 combines with J gene TRBJ2-7, with D perhaps given as TRBD1 or TRBD2 (5 bases each). Germline V gene data show CDR1 as MDHEN and CDR2 as SYDVKM. The ends were cut back, 6 bases at V and 5 bases at J, with 20 bases in the middle. CDR3 length: 15 residues. CDR3 sequence (DNA): TGTGCCAGCAGCCGCTCGGGGCCCCGCTCGAACGAGCAGTACTTC. It encodes CASSRSGPRSNEQYF.

This clonotype was detected many times. This beta chain turned up in a library designed for alpha chains; as an off-target read, its abundance says little. The rearrangement joins TRBV7-9 to TRBJ1-2; D perhaps matches TRBD1 (5 bases). Germline CDR1 and CDR2: SEHNR and FQNEAQ (reference sequence). V gave up 1 base and J gave up 2 bases, with 8 bases separating them. This CDR3 has 14 amino acids. For the CDR3, the DNA is TGTGCCAGCAGCTTAGGGTGGACAAACTATGGCTACACCTTC. Residues: CASSLGWTNYGYTF.

This clonotype was seen ten or more times. Within a library made for alpha chains, this beta chain is off target, and its count is uninformative. This rearrangement joins TRBV7-9 to TRBJ1-4; tentatively, D is TRBD1 (6 bases). The CDR3 runs to 13 residues. Trimming pared 5 bases from V and 5 bases from J, leaving 9 bases between. Germline-derived CDR1 and CDR2 are SEHNR and FQNEAQ (reference sequence). The CDR3 DNA is TGTGCCAGCAGCAGTGGGACAAATGAAAAACTGTTTTTT. Translation gives CASSSGTNEKLFF. Full variable domain (outside the CDR3, taken from reference TRBV7-9 and TRBJ1-4): DTGVSQNPRHKITKRGQNVTFRCDPISEHNRLYWYRQTLGQGPEFLTYFQNEAQLEKSRLLSDRFSAERPKGSFSTLEIQRTEQGDSAMYLCASSSGTNEKLFFGSGTQLSVL.

In this sample, this clonotype is medium-sized (0.01 to 0.1%). This beta chain is an off-target read within a library intended for alpha chains, so its frequency means little. This rearrangement joins TRBV5-1 to TRBJ2-5; D tentatively fits TRBD1 or TRBD2 (5 bases each). The CDR3 is 13 amino acids. The germline CDR1 and CDR2 sequences are SGHRS and YFSETQ. Trimming took off 4 bases at V and 5 bases at J, with 12 bases between the two ends. Here the CDR3 reads CASSPGPRETQYF. For the CDR3, the DNA is TGCGCCAGCAGCCCGGGACCCCGGGAGACCCAGTACTTC.

This clonotype qualifies as medium-sized. Since the library was made to target alpha chains, this beta chain is a stray read and its abundance is not meaningful. The rearrangement uses TRBV7-2 and TRBJ1-1; TRBD1 is a possible D gene (6 bases). With 5 bases removed from V and 3 bases from J, the gap between germline ends came to 16 bases. This CDR3 has 15 amino acids. CDR1 SGHTA and CDR2 FQGNSA come from the germline V gene. CDR3 amino acids: CASSRTRDTYTEAFF. The CDR3 DNA is TGTGCCAGCAGCCGAACCCGGGACACTTACACTGAAGCTTTCTTT.

This clonotype is medium-sized (0.01 to 0.1%) within its sample. This beta chain is a stray read from a library made for alpha chains; its abundance is not meaningful. This chain connects TRBV9 to TRBJ2-7; either TRBD1 or TRBD2 may supply D (5 bases each). Trimming left V 2 bases short and J 0 bases short, with 9 bases between. The germline V gene encodes CDR1 SGDLS and CDR2 YYNGEE. This CDR3 region has 14 residues. The CDR3 loop reads CASSVKGTSYEQYF. CDR3 bases: TGTGCCAGCAGCGTCAAGGGGACCTCCTACGAGCAGTACTTC.

This clonotype was seen repeatedly, ten times or more. Being off target in a library aimed at alpha chains, this beta chain has a size of little meaning. The chain combines TRBV4-2 with TRBJ2-2; 9 positions match TRBD2. CDR1 is LGHNA and CDR2 is YNFKEQ in the germline V gene. The length of the CDR3 is 17 residues. V lost 4 bases, J lost 7 bases, and 13 bases stayed unmatched. CDR3 sequence (DNA): TGTGCCAGCAGCCCCGTCGGCGGGGGGGCCAATGGCGGGGAGCTGTTTTTT. It translates to CASSPVGGGANGGELFF.